The 29 T cell receptor beta chains presented below share a single source sample, sequenced in a study of post-analysis software for immune sequencing data. No antigen has been assigned to these receptors. Unique molecular identifiers were built into the TCR beta cDNA libraries. MiXCR was run by TCRdb on the PCR reads, yielding one entry per CDR3 protein. The sample has about 540,000 distinct CDR3 sequences, roughly 34% seen once. Study-level points and caveats: TRBV5-6, TRBV5-1 and TRBV20-1 were among several TRBV segments more frequent in patients than controls.

Material: blood. The receptor source for this set is a girl aged 2 to 17 with multiple sclerosis.

This clonotype was recorded a few times. This sequence joins TRBV28 and TRBJ2-5; 9 nucleotides match TRBD2. The V and J ends lost 4 bases and 2 bases, in that order; junction bases with no gene match: 8. This CDR3 is built from 16 residues. The germline V gene encodes CDR1 MDHEN and CDR2 SYDVKM. This CDR3 reads CASSSAGGTFQETQYF. Here the CDR3 DNA reads TGTGCCAGCAGTTCAGCGGGGGGCACATTTCAAGAGACCCAGTACTTC.

The table lists this clonotype with a few counts. J is TRBJ1-1 and V is TRBV5-1; a possible D gene is TRBD1 (5 bases). Germline V gene lookup returns CDR1 SGHRS and CDR2 YFSETQ. Trimming took 2 bases from V and 2 from J, leaving 7 bases between them. CDR3 length: 13 residues. CDR3 DNA sequence: TGCGCCAGCAGCTTTACAGGAAACACTGAAGCTTTCTTT. Amino acid sequence: CASSFTGNTEAFF.

Only a few counts were recorded for this clonotype. The gene calls are TRBV20-1 and TRBJ1-4, with D uncertain. The CDR3 is 11 residues long. Looked up from germline, CDR1 is DFQATT and CDR2 is SNEGSKA (reference sequence). V dropped 6 bases and J dropped 9 bases, with 11 bases sitting between them. CDR3 sequence (DNA): TGCAGTGCCTGGTCCCGTAAAAAACTGTTTTTT. Its translation is CSAWSRKKLFF.

The chain recombines TRBV5-1 with TRBJ1-2; TRBD1 matches 10 bases. CDR1 and CDR2 from the germline V gene are SGHRS and YFSETQ. The V gene end was trimmed by 4 bases and the J gene end by 6 bases; junction bases not matched to a gene: 15. The CDR3 contains 17 residues. The CDR3 region is CASSTTPGQGLIHGYTF. DNA of the CDR3: TGCGCCAGCAGCACAACCCCGGGACAGGGGTTAATTCATGGCTACACCTTC.

This clonotype was seen only a few times. The chain combines TRBV18 with TRBJ2-5; 8 nucleotides agree with TRBD1. CDR1 and CDR2 (germline): KGHSH, LQKENI. The CDR3 length is 15 residues. V lost 1 base to trimming and J lost 5 bases; unmatched junction nucleotides: 6. As DNA, the CDR3 is TGTGCCAGCTCACCACTTGGGACAGGCGGGGAGACCCAGTACTTC. Translated: CASSPLGTGGETQYF.

The chain carries TRBV2 and TRBJ1-2, with D maybe TRBD1 (5 bases). The CDR3 consists of 12 residues. Germline assignment: CDR1 SNHLY and CDR2 FYNNEI. V lost 1 base to trimming and J lost 5 bases, with 5 bases between them. Here the CDR3 DNA reads TGTGCCAGCAGTGAAGAGGGGTATGGCTACACCTTC. Translating it yields CASSEEGYGYTF. Supplemented by reference TRBV2 and TRBJ1-2, the full variable domain reads EPEVTQTPSHQVTQMGQEVILRCVPISNHLYFYWYRQILGQKVEFLVSFYNNEISEKSEIFDDQFSVERPDGSNFTLKIRSTKLEDSAMYFCASSEEGYGYTFGSGTRLTVV.

The chain recombines TRBV11-2 with TRBJ2-1; D unresolved. Germline CDR1 SGHAT, CDR2 FQNNGV. V was clipped by 5 bases and J by 6 bases, with 5 bases between them. The CDR3 sequence is 11 residues long. The CDR3 nucleotides read TGTGCCAGCAGCGTTATCAATGAGCAGTTCTTC. This codes for CASSVINEQFF.

The chain carries TRBV5-1 and TRBJ2-3; 9 positions match TRBD1. CDR3 length equals 15 residues. J was trimmed by 3 bases and V by 4 bases; bases with no gene match: 6. CDR1 is SGHRS, CDR2 YFSETQ, per germline. CDR3 loop: CASSRRDRETDTQYF. The DNA of the CDR3 is TGCGCCAGCAGCCGCCGGGACAGGGAGACAGATACGCAGTATTTT.

With regard to this clonotype: It may be a read error: a sequence one base away is much more abundant. The chain couples TRBV7-6 to TRBJ2-6; weak D call: TRBD1 (6 bases). V was pared by 7 bases and J by 0 bases, with 10 bases between. CDR1 and CDR2 (germline): SGHVS, FNYEAQ. The CDR3 covers 15 residues. This chain's CDR3 is CASNIGGSGANVLTF. For the CDR3, the DNA is TGTGCCAGCAACATAGGGGGCTCTGGGGCCAACGTCCTGACTTTC.

J is TRBJ2-7 and V is TRBV20-1, with TRBD1 matching over 7 bases. This CDR3 has 14 amino acids. The V gene's germline CDR1 is DFQATT and CDR2 SNEGSKA (reference sequence). Trimming at V came to 4 bases and at J to 4 bases, leaving 10 bases not matched to a gene. The CDR3 protein is CSAIGRGYLYEQYF. The CDR3 DNA reads as TGCAGTGCTATCGGCAGGGGGTATCTTTACGAGCAGTACTTC.

This clonotype turned up a few times. V is TRBV20-1 and J is TRBJ1-5; 9 bases match TRBD1. The CDR3 consists of 14 residues. Germline CDR1 DFQATT, CDR2 SNEGSKA (reference sequence). The trim removed 5 bases at V and 3 bases at J, leaving 5 bases unmatched. The CDR3 sequence: CSAPTGGLNQPQHF. The CDR3 DNA sequence: TGCAGTGCTCCGACAGGGGGGCTCAATCAGCCCCAGCATTTT.

The gene calls are TRBV10-3 and TRBJ1-2, with D possibly being TRBD1 (5 bases). The CDR3 extends over 15 amino acids. Germline CDR1 is ENHRY and CDR2 is SYGVKD. V lost 4 bases and J lost 0, with 12 bases in between. CDR3 DNA sequence: TGTGCCATCAGTGCTGACAGAGAAACTAACTATGGCTACACCTTC. This gives the protein CAISADRETNYGYTF.

The sample holds a few counts of this clonotype. The rearrangement joins TRBV4-1 to TRBJ2-3, with TRBD1 identical over 7 bases. With V trimmed by 1 base and J by 5 bases, 15 bases remained unmatched. The germline V gene has CDR1 MGHRA and CDR2 YSYEKL. The CDR3 spans 18 residues. CDR3 amino acids: CASSQGPDRDHEVDTQYF. CDR3 DNA: TGCGCCAGCAGCCAAGGGCCCGACAGGGACCATGAGGTAGATACGCAGTATTTT.

V and J are TRBV5-1 and TRBJ2-1; 10 bases fit TRBD1. The V and J ends lost 4 bases and 6 bases, in that order; junction bases with no gene match: 7. CDR1 SGHRS and CDR2 YFSETQ come from the germline V gene. The CDR3 spans 15 residues. The CDR3 here is CASSNRDRGVNEQFF. The CDR3 DNA follows: TGCGCCAGCAGCAACCGGGACAGGGGTGTCAATGAGCAGTTCTTC.

This clonotype turned up a few times. The chain uses TRBV24-1 and TRBJ2-5; 10 positions match TRBD1. V lost 4 bases, J lost 4 bases, and 5 bases stayed unmatched. This CDR3 region has 15 residues. Looked up from germline, CDR1 is KGHDR and CDR2 is SFDVKD. CDR3 sequence: CATSDSGQGGETQYF. The CDR3 DNA is TGTGCCACCAGTGACTCTGGACAGGGGGGAGAGACCCAGTACTTC.

The V and J genes are TRBV6-6 and TRBJ2-5; TRBD2 matches at 10 bases. Germline V lookup: CDR1 MNHNY, CDR2 SVGAGI (reference sequence). The junction had 1 base not matched to a gene; V was cut back by 2 bases and J by 4 bases. The CDR3 is made up of 14 amino acids. The CDR3 region has the DNA TGTGCCAGCAGTTACAGCGGGGGGGCAGAGACCCAGTACTTC. Protein sequence: CASSYSGGAETQYF.

This rearrangement joins TRBV5-1 to TRBJ2-5; D is possibly TRBD1 or TRBD2 (5 bases each). Deletions cut 0 bases from V and 4 bases from J, with 10 bases between. Germline loops: CDR1 SGHRS, CDR2 YFSETQ. CDR3 length equals 14 residues. The CDR3 is CASSLVRDRETQYF. In DNA form, the CDR3 reads TGCGCCAGCAGCTTGGTTAGGGACCGAGAGACCCAGTACTTC.

The chain joins TRBV6-1 to TRBJ1-2, with 10 bases fitting TRBD1. The CDR3 sequence is 15 residues long. Germline V lookup: CDR1 MNHNS, CDR2 SASEGT. The ends lost 4 bases at V and 4 bases at J; junction bases unmatched: 6. CDR3 sequence (DNA): TGTGCCAGCAGTGCTCCGACAGGGGGCGTCTATGGCTACACCTTC. It codes for CASSAPTGGVYGYTF.

This clonotype has a handful of counts. The chain recombines TRBV10-3 with TRBJ2-1, with 9 nucleotides matching TRBD1. The end of the DNA fits TRBJ2-7 better, so the J call may be wrong. The CDR3 covers 16 residues. CDR1 ENHRY and CDR2 SYGVKD come from the germline V gene. CDR3 sequence reads: CAISRGGQGSYNEQYF. CDR3 nucleotides: TGTGCCATCAGCAGGGGTGGACAGGGGTCTTACAATGAGCAGTACTTC.

V usage is TRBV18 and J usage is TRBJ2-1, with 9 bases that match TRBD2. Germline V gene data show CDR1 as KGHSH and CDR2 as LQKENI. The CDR3 loop spans 16 amino acids. J lost 7 bases, V lost 3 bases, and 10 bases had no gene match. CDR3 bases: TGTGCCAGCTCACCGCAATTTCATACTAGCGGGAATGAGCAGTTCTTC. It yields the protein CASSPQFHTSGNEQFF. Variable domain in full (rest from reference TRBV18 and TRBJ2-1): NAGVMQNPRHLVRRRGQEARLRCSPMKGHSHVYWYRQLPEEGLKFMVYLQKENIIDESGMPKERFSAEFPKEGPSILRIQQVVRGDSAAYFCASSPQFHTSGNEQFFGPGTRLTVL.

As regards this clonotype: A junction boundary mismatches the germline segment, possibly from a read error. The chain carries TRBV6-6 and TRBJ1-1, with a tentative D call TRBD1 (5 bases). The CDR3 loop spans 16 amino acids. Germline V gives CDR1 MNHNY, CDR2 SVGAGI (reference sequence). CDR3: CASSNSGSGPWGVAFF. Written as DNA, the CDR3 is TGTGCCAGCAGTAACTCCGGGTCAGGCCCATGGGGGGTCGCTTTCTTT.

This clonotype was counted a few times. The gene calls are TRBV11-2 and TRBJ2-7; the D is unclear. V dropped 5 bases and J dropped 4 bases, with 12 bases sitting between them. The CDR3 has 13 residues. CDR1 SGHAT and CDR2 FQNNGV come from the germline V gene. The CDR3 DNA reads as TGTGCCAGCAGCCGATATGGTATTTACGAGCAGTACTTC. Its protein product is CASSRYGIYEQYF.

This clonotype has a handful of counts. V is TRBV5-1 and J is TRBJ2-3; D may be TRBD2 (6 bases). V was clipped by 3 bases and J by 6 bases, with 17 bases between them. The germline V gene encodes CDR1 SGHRS and CDR2 YFSETQ. The CDR3 has 15 residues. In DNA, the CDR3 is TGCGCCAGCAGCTCCCCCGGAGGGGCAGAGGATACGCAGTATTTT. It translates to CASSSPGGAEDTQYF.

This clonotype was counted only a few times. The chain links TRBV20-1 to TRBJ2-3; weak D call: TRBD2 (6 bases). The germline V and J ends were trimmed by 3 bases and 0 bases, with 13 bases remaining between them. Per the germline V gene, CDR1 is DFQATT and CDR2 is SNEGSKA (reference sequence). The CDR3 length is 15 residues. The CDR3: CSASPAGRSTDTQYF. The CDR3 bases are TGCAGTGCTAGTCCCGCGGGAAGAAGCACAGATACGCAGTATTTT.

This clonotype turned up a few times. The V and J genes are TRBV20-1 and TRBJ2-5; 9 bases map to TRBD1. V was pared by 0 bases and J by 4 bases, with 6 bases of the junction left unmatched. The germline V gene encodes CDR1 DFQATT and CDR2 SNEGSKA (reference sequence). This CDR3 region has 15 residues. The CDR3 bases are TGCAGTGCTAGAGATCGGGGACAGGGAAGAGAGACCCAGTACTTC. This gives the protein CSARDRGQGRETQYF.

This rearrangement joins TRBV7-2 to TRBJ2-4; perhaps TRBD2 as D (6 bases). CDR1 is SGHTA and CDR2 is FQGNSA in the germline V gene. There are 14 residues in the CDR3. V lost 5 bases and J lost 0, with 8 bases in between. The CDR3 DNA is TGTGCCAGCAGCCAGGGACTAGCCAAAAACATTCAGTACTTC. Translation gives CASSQGLAKNIQYF.

The chain links TRBV7-8 to TRBJ2-1; D may be TRBD1 or TRBD2 (5 bases each). Trimming shortened V by 3 bases and J by 2 bases, and 17 bases separated the two germline ends. Germline-derived CDR1 and CDR2 are SGHVS and FQNEAQ. The CDR3 length is 17 residues. The CDR3 coding sequence is TGTGCCAGCAGCTTCGCGACAGAGGGGACGACCTACAATGAGCAGTTCTTC. Translating it yields CASSFATEGTTYNEQFF.

The chain employs TRBV19 and TRBJ1-5; D is undetermined. There are 15 residues in the CDR3. The V end was cut by 8 bases, the J end by 0 bases, with 14 bases between. Germline assignment: CDR1 LNHDA and CDR2 SQIVND (reference sequence). The CDR3 loop is CASGSRTDSNQPQHF. The CDR3 coding sequence is TGTGCCAGTGGAAGTCGAACGGATAGCAATCAGCCCCAGCATTTT.

This clonotype was detected a few times. The chain employs TRBV4-1 and TRBJ1-1; perhaps TRBD1 as D (5 bases). V was trimmed by 0 bases and J by 5 bases, leaving 7 bases between them. Germline-derived CDR1 and CDR2 are MGHRA and YSYEKL. This CDR3 has 13 residues. The CDR3 sequence: CASSQDRGTEAFF. The DNA for the CDR3 is TGCGCCAGCAGCCAAGATCGGGGGACTGAAGCTTTCTTT.